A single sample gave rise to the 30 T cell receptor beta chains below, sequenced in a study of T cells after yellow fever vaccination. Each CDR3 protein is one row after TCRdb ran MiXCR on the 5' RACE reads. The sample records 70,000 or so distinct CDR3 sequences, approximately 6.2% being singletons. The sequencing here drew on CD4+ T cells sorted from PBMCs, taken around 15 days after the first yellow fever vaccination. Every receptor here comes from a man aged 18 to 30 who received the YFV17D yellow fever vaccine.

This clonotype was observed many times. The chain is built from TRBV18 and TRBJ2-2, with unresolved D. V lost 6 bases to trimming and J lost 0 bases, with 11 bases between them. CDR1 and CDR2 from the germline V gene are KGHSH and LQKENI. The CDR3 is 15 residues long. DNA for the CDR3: TGTGCCAGCTCCGAGGTCAGGTCGAACACCGGGGAGCTGTTTTTT. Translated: CASSEVRSNTGELFF.

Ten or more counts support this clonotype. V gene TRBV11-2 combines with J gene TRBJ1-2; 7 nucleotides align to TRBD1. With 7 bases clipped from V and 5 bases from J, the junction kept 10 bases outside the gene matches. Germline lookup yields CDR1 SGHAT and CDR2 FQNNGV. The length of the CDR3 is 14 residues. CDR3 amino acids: CASTRPGQKYGYTF. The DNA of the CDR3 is TGTGCCAGCACGAGACCGGGACAGAAGTATGGCTACACCTTC.

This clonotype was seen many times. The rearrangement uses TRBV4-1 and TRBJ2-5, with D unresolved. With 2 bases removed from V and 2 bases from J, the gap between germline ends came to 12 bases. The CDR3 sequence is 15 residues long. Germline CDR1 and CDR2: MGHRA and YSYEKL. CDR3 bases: TGCGCCAGCAGCCAATCTTCTCTGGTACAAGAGACCCAGTACTTC. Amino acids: CASSQSSLVQETQYF.

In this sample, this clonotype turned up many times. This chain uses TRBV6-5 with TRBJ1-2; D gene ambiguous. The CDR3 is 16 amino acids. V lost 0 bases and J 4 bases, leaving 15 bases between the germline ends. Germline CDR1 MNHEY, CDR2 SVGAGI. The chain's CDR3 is CASSYSNSLSFYGYTF. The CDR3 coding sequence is TGTGCCAGCAGTTACTCGAACAGTCTTTCTTTCTATGGCTACACCTTC.

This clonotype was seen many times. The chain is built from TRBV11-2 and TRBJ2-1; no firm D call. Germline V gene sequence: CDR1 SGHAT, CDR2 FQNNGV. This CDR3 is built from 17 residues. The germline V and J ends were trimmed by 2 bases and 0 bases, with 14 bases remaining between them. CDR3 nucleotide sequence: TGTGCCAGCAGCTTATATCGAAGCTTGAGCTCCTACAATGAGCAGTTCTTC. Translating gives CASSLYRSLSSYNEQFF.

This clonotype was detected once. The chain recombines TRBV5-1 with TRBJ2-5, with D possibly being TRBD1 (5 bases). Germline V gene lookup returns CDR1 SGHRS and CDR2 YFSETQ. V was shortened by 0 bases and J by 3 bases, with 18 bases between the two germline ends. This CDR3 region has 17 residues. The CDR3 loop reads CASSLGLSGLFEETQYF. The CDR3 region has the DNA TGCGCCAGCAGCTTGGGACTGTCAGGGCTCTTTGAAGAGACCCAGTACTTC.

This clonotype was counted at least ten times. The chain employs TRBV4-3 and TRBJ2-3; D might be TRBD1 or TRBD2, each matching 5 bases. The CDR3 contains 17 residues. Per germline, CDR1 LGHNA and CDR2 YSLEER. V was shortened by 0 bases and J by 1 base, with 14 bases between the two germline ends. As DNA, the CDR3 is TGCGCCAGCAGCCAAGATTGGGACGGCGGAGGCACAGATACGCAGTATTTT. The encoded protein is CASSQDWDGGGTDTQYF.

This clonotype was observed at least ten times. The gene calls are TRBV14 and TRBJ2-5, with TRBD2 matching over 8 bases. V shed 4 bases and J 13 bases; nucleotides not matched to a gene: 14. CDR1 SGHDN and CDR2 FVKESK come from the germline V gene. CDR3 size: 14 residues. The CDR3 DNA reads TGTGCCAGCAGCCCCGGCTTGCGGGGGGCCCGTACGTACTTC. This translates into CASSPGLRGARTYF.

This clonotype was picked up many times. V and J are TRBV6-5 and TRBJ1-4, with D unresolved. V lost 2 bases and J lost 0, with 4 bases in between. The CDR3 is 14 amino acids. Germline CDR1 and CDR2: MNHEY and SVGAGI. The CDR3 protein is CASSYLATNEKLFF. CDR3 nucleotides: TGTGCCAGCAGTTACCTTGCAACTAATGAAAAACTGTTTTTT.

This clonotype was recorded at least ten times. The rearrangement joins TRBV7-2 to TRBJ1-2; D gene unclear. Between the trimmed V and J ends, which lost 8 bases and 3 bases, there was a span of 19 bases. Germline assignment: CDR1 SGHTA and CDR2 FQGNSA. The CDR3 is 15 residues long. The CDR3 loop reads CASGRGQVWDYGYTF. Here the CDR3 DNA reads TGTGCCAGCGGGCGAGGGCAGGTGTGGGACTATGGCTACACCTTC. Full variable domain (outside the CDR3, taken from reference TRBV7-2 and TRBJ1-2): GAGVSQSPSNKVTEKGKDVELRCDPISGHTALYWYRQSLGQGLEFLIYFQGNSAPDKSGLPSDRFSAERTGGSVSTLTIQRTQQEDSAVYLCASGRGQVWDYGYTFGSGTRLTVV.

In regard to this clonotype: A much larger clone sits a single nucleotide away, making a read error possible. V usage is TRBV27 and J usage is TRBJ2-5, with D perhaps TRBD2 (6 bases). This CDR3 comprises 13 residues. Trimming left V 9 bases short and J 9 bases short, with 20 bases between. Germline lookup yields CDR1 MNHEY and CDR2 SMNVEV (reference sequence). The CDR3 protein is CASGGWGDGAQYF. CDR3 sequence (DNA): TGTGCCAGTGGAGGGTGGGGGGATGGGGCCCAGTACTTC.

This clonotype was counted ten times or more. DNA for the CDR3: TGTGCCAGCAGTAACCCTCCCCATCATTATAACTATGGCTACACCTTC. Translated, it gives CASSNPPHHYNYGYTF. This sequence joins TRBV6-2 or TRBV6-3 and TRBJ1-2, with D hard to call. From germline, CDR1 is MNHEY and CDR2 SVGEGT. Between the trimmed V and J ends, which lost 5 bases and 1 base, there was a span of 17 bases. The CDR3 is 16 amino acids.

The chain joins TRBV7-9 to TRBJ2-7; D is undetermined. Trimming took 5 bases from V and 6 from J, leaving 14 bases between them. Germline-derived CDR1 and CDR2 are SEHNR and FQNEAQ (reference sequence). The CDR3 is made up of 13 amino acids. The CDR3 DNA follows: TGTGCCAGCAGCCCTGGGCTCCGCTGCGAGCAGTACGTC. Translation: CASSPGLRCEQYV.

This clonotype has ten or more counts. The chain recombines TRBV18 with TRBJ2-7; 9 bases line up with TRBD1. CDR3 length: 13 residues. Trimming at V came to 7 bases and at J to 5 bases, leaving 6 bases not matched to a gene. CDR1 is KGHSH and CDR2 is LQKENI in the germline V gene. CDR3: CASFRDRDDEQYV. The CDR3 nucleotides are TGTGCCAGCTTTCGGGACAGGGACGACGAGCAGTACGTC.

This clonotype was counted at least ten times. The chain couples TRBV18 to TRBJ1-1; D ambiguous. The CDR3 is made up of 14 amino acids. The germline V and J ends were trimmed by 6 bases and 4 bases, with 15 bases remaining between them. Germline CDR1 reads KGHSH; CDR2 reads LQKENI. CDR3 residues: CASSLALGSTEAFF. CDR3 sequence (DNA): TGTGCCAGCTCTCTTGCTCTGGGTAGCACTGAAGCTTTCTTT. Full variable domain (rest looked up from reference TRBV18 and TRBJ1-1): NAGVMQNPRHLVRRRGQEARLRCSPMKGHSHVYWYRQLPEEGLKFMVYLQKENIIDESGMPKERFSAEFPKEGPSILRIQQVVRGDSAAYFCASSLALGSTEAFFGQGTRLTVV.

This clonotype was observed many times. Here the CDR3 DNA reads TGCGCCAGCAGCCAAGCCCAGACAGGGGCTGCTTTCTTT. Protein sequence: CASSQAQTGAAFF. The chain employs TRBV4-1 and TRBJ1-1; TRBD1 matches at 8 bases. The CDR3 has 13 residues. Looked up from germline, CDR1 is MGHRA and CDR2 is YSYEKL. V was pared by 1 base and J by 11 bases, with 6 bases of the junction left unmatched.

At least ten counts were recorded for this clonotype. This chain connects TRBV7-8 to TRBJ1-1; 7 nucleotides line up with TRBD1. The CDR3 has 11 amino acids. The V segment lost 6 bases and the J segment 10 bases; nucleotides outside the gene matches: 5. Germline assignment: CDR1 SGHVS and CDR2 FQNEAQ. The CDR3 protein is CASSSYRGAFF. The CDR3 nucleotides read TGTGCCAGCAGTTCTTACAGGGGAGCTTTCTTT.

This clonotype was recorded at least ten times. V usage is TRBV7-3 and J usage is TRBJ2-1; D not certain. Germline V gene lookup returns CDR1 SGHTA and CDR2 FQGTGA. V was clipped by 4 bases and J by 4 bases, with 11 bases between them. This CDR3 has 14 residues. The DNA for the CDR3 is TGTGCCAGCAGCTCTCAGGACGGATACAATGAGCAGTTCTTC. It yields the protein CASSSQDGYNEQFF.

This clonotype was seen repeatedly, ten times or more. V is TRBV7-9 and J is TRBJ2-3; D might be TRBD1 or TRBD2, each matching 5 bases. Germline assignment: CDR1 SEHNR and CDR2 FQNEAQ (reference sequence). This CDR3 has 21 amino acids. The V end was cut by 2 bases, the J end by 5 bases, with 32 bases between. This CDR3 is CASSLRPGPRNSPRVRDTQYF. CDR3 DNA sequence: TGTGCCAGCAGCTTAAGGCCGGGGCCGAGGAATAGCCCGAGAGTAAGAGATACGCAGTATTTT.

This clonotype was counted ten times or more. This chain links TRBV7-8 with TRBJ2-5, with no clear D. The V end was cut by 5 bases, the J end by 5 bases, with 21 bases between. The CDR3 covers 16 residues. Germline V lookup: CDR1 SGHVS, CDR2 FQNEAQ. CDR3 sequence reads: CASSPLPGLPTETQYF. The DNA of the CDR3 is TGTGCCAGCAGCCCCCTACCGGGTCTCCCAACGGAGACCCAGTACTTC.

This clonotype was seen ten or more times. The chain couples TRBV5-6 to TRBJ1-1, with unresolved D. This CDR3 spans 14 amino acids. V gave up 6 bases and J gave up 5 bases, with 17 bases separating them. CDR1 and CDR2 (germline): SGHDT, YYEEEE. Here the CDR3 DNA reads TGTGCCAGCACCCTTTATAGCGTTAGGACTGAAGCTTTCTTT. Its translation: CASTLYSVRTEAFF. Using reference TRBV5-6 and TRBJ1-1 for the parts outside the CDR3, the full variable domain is DAGVTQSPTHLIKTRGQQVTLRCSPKSGHDTVSWYQQALGQGPQFIFQYYEEEERQRGNFPDRFSGHQFPNYSSELNVNALLLGDSALYLCASTLYSVRTEAFFGQGTRLTVV.

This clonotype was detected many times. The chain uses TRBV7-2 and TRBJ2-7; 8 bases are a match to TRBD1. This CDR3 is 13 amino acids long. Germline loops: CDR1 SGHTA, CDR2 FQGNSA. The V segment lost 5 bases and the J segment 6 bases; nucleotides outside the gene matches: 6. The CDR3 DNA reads TGTGCCAGCAGCGTCGACACAGGGGGCGAGCAGTACGTC. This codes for CASSVDTGGEQYV.

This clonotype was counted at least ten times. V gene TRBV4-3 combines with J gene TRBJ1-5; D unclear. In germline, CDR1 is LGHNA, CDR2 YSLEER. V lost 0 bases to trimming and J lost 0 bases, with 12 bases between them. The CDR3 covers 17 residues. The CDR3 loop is CASSQDLVQYSNQPQHF. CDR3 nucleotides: TGCGCCAGCAGCCAAGATCTAGTGCAGTATAGCAATCAGCCCCAGCATTTT.

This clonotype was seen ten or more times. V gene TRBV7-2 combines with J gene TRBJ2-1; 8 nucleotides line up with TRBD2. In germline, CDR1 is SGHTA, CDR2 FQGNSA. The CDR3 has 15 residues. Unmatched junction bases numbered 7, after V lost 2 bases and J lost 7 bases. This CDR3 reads CASSLSRGGHNEQFF. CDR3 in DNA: TGTGCCAGCAGCTTAAGTCGGGGGGGCCATAATGAGCAGTTCTTC. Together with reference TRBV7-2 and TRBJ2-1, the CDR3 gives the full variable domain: GAGVSQSPSNKVTEKGKDVELRCDPISGHTALYWYRQSLGQGLEFLIYFQGNSAPDKSGLPSDRFSAERTGGSVSTLTIQRTQQEDSAVYLCASSLSRGGHNEQFFGPGTRLTVL.

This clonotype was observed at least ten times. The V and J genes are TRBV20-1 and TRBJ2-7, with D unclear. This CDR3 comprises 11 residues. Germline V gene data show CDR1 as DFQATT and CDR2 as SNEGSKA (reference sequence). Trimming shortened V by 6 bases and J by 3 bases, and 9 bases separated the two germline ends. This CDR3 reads CSASRYYEQYF. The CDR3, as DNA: TGCAGTGCATCCAGGTACTACGAGCAGTACTTC.

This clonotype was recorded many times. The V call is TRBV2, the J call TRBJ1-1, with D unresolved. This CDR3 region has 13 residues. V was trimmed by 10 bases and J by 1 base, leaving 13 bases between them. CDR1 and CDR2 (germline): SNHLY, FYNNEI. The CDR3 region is CANHRETNTEAFF. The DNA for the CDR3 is TGTGCCAACCACAGAGAAACGAACACTGAAGCTTTCTTT.

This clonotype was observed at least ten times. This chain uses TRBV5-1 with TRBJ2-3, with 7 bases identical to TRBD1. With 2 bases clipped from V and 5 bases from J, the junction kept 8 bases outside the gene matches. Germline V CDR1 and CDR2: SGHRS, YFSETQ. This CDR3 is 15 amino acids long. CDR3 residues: CASSFIGGWGDTQYF. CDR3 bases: TGCGCCAGCAGCTTTATAGGGGGCTGGGGAGATACGCAGTATTTT.

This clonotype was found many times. CDR3 coding DNA: TGTGCCAGCAGCCAAGACGGACGGGAGACCCAGTACTTC. Protein: CASSQDGRETQYF. V gene TRBV4-2 combines with J gene TRBJ2-5; no reliable D call. This CDR3 comprises 13 residues. Trimming pared 0 bases from V and 5 bases from J, leaving 7 bases between. Germline V gene lookup returns CDR1 LGHNA and CDR2 YNFKEQ.

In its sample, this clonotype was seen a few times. CDR3 coding DNA: TGTGCAAGTCGCTTAGTGGGTCTGCGGACAGGGATTACCCTCCACTTT. Protein product: CASRLVGLRTGITLHF. The chain employs TRBV12-2 and TRBJ1-6; the table calls TRBD1, which could not be checked here. TRBV12-2 has pseudogene status. The CDR3 is 16 residues long.

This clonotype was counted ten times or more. Written as DNA, the CDR3 is TGTGCCAGCAGCTTAGAATTGGGCGCCTACAATGAGCAGTTCTTC. Its translation is CASSLELGAYNEQFF. The gene calls are TRBV11-3 and TRBJ2-1; D is uncertain. Trimming took off 0 bases at V and 2 bases at J, with 8 bases between the two ends. This CDR3 has 15 residues. Germline CDR1 is SGHNT and CDR2 is YENEEA.